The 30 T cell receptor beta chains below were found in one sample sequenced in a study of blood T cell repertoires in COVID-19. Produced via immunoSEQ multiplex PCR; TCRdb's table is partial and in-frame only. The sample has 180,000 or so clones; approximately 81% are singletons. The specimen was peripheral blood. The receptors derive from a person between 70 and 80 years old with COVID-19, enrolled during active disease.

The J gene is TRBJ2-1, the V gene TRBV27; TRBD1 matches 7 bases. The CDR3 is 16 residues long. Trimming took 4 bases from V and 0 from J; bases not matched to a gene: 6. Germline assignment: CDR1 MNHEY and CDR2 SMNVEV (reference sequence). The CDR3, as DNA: TGTGCCAGCAGTTGGAGGACAGGAAGCTCCTACAATGAGCAGTTCTTC. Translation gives CASSWRTGSSYNEQFF.

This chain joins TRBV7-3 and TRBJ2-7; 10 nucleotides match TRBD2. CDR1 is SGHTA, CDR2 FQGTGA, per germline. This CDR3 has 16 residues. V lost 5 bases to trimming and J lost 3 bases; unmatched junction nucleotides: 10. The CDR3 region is CASSLRAGGQFYEQYF. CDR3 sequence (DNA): TGTGCCAGCAGCCTAAGAGCGGGAGGGCAGTTCTACGAGCAGTACTTC.

This chain's CDR3 is CASSYSGSGNQPQHF. CDR3 in DNA: TGTGCCAGCAGTTACTCCGGGTCTGGCAATCAGCCCCAGCATTTT. The V call is TRBV6-2 or TRBV6-3, the J call TRBJ1-5; D call uncertain. Trimming removed 0 bases from V and 2 bases from J, with 8 bases in between. CDR3 size: 15 residues. Germline lookup yields CDR1 MNHEY and CDR2 SVGEGT.

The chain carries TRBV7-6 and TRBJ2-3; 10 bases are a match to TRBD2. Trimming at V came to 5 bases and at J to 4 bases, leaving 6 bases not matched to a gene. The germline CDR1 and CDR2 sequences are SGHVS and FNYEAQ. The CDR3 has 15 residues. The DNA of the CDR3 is TGTGCCAGCAGCCGCCAGCGGGGGGGCCCAGATACGCAGTATTTT. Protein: CASSRQRGGPDTQYF.

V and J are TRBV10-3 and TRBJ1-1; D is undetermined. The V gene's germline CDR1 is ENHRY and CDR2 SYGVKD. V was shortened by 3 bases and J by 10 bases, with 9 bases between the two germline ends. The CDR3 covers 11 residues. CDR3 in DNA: TGTGCCATCAGTGACCAGGCAGGAGCTTTCTTT. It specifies CAISDQAGAFF.

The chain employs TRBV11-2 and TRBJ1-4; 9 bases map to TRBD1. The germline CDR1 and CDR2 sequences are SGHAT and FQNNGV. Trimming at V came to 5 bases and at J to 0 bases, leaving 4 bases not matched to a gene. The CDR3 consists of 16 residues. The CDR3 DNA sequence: TGTGCCAGCAGCCCGAGGGACAGGGCAACTAATGAAAAACTGTTTTTT. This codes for CASSPRDRATNEKLFF. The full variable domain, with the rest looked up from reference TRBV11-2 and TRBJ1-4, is EAGVAQSPRYKIIEKRQSVAFWCNPISGHATLYWYQQILGQGPKLLIQFQNNGVVDDSQLPKDRFSAERLKGVDSTLKIQPAKLEDSAVYLCASSPRDRATNEKLFFGSGTQLSVL.

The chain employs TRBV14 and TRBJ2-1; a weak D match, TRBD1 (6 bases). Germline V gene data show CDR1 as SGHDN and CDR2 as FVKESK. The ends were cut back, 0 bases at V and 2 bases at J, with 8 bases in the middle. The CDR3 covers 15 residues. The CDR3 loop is CASSQEWGPYNEQFF. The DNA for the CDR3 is TGTGCCAGCAGCCAAGAGTGGGGGCCCTACAATGAGCAGTTCTTC.

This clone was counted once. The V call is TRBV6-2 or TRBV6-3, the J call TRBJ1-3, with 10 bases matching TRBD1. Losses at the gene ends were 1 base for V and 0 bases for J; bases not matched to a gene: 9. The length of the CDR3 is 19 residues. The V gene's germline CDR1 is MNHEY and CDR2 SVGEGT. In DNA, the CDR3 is TGTGCCAGCAGTTACTTGTTGGGACAGGGGCGCTCCTCTGGAAACACCATATATTTT. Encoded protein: CASSYLLGQGRSSGNTIYF.

The CDR3 DNA sequence: TGTGCCAGCAGTTACTCGGAGGATCAGCCCCAGCATTTT. It yields the protein CASSYSEDQPQHF. This chain connects TRBV6-5 to TRBJ1-5; D remains unclear. Trimming pared 0 bases from V and 5 bases from J, leaving 5 bases between. The CDR3 consists of 13 residues. Germline V lookup: CDR1 MNHEY, CDR2 SVGAGI.

In nucleotides, the CDR3 is TGTGCCAGTAGTATTCAAGGGGTTGGGGCCAACGTCCTGACTTTC. Translation gives CASSIQGVGANVLTF. J is TRBJ2-6 and V is TRBV19; TRBD1 is a possible D gene (5 bases). Trimming removed 3 bases from V and 3 bases from J, with 9 bases in between. Germline CDR1 LNHDA, CDR2 SQIVND (reference sequence). CDR3 length: 15 residues.

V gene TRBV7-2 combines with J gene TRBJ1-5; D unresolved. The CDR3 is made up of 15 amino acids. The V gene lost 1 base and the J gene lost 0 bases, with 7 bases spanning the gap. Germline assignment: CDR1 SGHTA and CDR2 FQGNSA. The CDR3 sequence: CASSLELYSNQPQHF. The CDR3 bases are TGTGCCAGCAGCTTAGAACTATATAGCAATCAGCCCCAGCATTTT.

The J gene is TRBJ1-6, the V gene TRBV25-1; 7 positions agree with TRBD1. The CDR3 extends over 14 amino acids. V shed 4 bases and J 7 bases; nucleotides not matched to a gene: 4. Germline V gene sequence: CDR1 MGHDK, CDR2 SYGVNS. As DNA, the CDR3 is TGTGCCAGCAGTGCGACAGGGTGGAATTCACCCCTCCACTTT. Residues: CASSATGWNSPLHF.

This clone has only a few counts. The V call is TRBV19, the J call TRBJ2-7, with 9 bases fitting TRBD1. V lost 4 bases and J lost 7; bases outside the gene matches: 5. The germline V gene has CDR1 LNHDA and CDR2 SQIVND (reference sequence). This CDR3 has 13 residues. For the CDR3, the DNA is TGTGCCAGTAGTAACAGGGGGCAGGGGGAGCAGTACTTC. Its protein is CASSNRGQGEQYF.

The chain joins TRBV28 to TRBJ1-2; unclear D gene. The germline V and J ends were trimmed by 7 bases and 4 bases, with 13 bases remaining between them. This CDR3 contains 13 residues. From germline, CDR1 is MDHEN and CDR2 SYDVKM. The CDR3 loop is CASTFSAGYGYTF. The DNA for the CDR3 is TGTGCCAGCACATTTTCTGCCGGCTATGGCTACACCTTC.

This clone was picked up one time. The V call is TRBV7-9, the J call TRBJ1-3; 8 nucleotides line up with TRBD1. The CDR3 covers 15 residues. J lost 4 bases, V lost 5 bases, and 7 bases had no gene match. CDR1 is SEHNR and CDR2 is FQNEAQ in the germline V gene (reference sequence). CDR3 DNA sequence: TGTGCCAGCAGCCCTGGACAGGGCGTAGGAAACACCATATATTTT. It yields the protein CASSPGQGVGNTIYF.

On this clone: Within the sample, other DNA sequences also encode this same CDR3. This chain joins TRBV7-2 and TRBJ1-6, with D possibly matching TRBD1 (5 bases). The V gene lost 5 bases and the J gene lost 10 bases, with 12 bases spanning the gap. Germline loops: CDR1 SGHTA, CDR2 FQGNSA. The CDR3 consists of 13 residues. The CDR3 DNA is TGTGCCAGCAGCGCCGCGGGGGGGTCACCCCTCCACTTT. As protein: CASSAAGGSPLHF.

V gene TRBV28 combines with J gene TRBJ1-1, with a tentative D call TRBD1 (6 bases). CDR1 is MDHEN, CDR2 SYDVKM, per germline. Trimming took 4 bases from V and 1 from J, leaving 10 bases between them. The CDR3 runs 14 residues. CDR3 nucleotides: TGTGCCAGCAGTTCTCAGGGGCGGAACACTGAAGCTTTCTTT. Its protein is CASSSQGRNTEAFF.

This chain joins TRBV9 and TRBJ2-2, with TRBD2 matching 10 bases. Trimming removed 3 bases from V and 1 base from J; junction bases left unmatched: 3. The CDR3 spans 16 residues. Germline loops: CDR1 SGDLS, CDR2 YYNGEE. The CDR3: CASSALAGGNTGELFF. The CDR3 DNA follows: TGTGCCAGCAGCGCTTTAGCGGGAGGGAACACCGGGGAGCTGTTTTTT.

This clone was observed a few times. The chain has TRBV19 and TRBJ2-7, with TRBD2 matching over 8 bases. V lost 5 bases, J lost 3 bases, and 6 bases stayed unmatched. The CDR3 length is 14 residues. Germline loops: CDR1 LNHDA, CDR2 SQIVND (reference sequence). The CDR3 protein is CASSSGRGVYEQYF. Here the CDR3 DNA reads TGTGCCAGTAGTTCCGGGAGGGGAGTCTACGAGCAGTACTTC.

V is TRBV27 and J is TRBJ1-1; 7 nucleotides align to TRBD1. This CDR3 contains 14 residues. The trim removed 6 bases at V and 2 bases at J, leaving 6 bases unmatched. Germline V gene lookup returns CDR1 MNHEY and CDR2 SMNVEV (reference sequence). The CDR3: CASRERQGNTEAFF. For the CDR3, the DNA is TGTGCCAGCAGGGAGCGACAGGGAAACACTGAAGCTTTCTTT.

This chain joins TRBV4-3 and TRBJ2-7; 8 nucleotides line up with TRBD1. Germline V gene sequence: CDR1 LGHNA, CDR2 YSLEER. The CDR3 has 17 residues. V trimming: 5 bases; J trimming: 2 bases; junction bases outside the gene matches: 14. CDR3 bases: TGCGCCAGCAGCAGGGCTTTTGACAGGGGAATCACCTACGAGCAGTACTTC. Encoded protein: CASSRAFDRGITYEQYF.

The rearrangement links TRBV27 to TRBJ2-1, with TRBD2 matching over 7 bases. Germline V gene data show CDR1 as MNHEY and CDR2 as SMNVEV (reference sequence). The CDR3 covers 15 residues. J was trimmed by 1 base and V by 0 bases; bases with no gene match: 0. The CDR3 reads CASSLSGGSYNEQFF. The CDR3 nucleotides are TGTGCCAGCAGTTTATCGGGAGGGTCCTACAATGAGCAGTTCTTC.

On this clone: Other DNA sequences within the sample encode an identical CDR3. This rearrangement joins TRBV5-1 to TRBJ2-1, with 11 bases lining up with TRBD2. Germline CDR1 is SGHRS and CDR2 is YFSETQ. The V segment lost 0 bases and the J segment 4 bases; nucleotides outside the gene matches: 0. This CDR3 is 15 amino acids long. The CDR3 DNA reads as TGCGCCAGCAGCTTGGGACTAGCGGGATACAATGAGCAGTTCTTC. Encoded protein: CASSLGLAGYNEQFF.

The CDR3 DNA sequence: TGTGCCAGCAGCCCCAAATCTTACCGGGACAGGGGTTCTAACTATGGCTACACCTTC. Residues: CASSPKSYRDRGSNYGYTF. The chain is built from TRBV21-1 and TRBJ1-2; whether TRBD1, the table's D call, matches the DNA was not checked. TRBV21-1 is a known pseudogene. There are 19 residues in the CDR3.

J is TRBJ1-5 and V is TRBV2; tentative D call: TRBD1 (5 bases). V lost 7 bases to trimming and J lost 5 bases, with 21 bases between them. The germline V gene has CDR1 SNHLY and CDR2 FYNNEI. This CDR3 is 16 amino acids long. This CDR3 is CASNPQGLTGDQPQHF. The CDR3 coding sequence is TGTGCCAGCAACCCGCAGGGCCTGACCGGAGATCAGCCCCAGCATTTT.

The CDR3: CASSLLGTGGLGYGYTF. DNA for the CDR3: TGCGCCAGCAGCTTATTGGGGACAGGTGGTTTAGGCTATGGCTACACCTTC. The chain recombines TRBV5-1 with TRBJ1-2; TRBD1 matches 8 bases. This CDR3 contains 17 residues. Trimming removed 2 bases from V and 4 bases from J; junction bases left unmatched: 13. CDR1 is SGHRS, CDR2 YFSETQ, per germline.

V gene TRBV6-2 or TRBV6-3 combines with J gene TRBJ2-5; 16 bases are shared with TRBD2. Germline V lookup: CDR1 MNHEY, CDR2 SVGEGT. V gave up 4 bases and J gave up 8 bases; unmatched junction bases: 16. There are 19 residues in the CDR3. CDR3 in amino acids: CASSFGTSGGAQGEGTQYF. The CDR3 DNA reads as TGTGCCAGCAGTTTCGGGACTAGCGGGGGGGCTCAAGGGGAAGGAACCCAGTACTTC.

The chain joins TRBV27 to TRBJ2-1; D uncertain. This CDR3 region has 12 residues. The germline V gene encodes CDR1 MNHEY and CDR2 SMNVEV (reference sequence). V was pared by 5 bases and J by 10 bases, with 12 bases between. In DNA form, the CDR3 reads TGTGCCAGCAGTCGGCAGGCTACCGAGCAGTTCTTC. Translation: CASSRQATEQFF.

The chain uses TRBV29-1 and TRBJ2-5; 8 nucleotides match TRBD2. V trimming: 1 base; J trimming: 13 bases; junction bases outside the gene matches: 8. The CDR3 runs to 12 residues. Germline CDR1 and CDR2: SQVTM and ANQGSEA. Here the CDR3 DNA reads TGCAGCGTTGAAGTTCTTAGCGGGAACTGGTACTTC. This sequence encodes CSVEVLSGNWYF. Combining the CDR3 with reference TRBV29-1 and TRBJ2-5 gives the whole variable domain SAVISQKPSRDICQRGTSLTIQCQVDSQVTMMFWYRQQPGQSLTLIATANQGSEATYESGFVIDKFPISRPNLTFSTLTVSNMSPEDSSIYLCSVEVLSGNWYFGPGTRLLVL.

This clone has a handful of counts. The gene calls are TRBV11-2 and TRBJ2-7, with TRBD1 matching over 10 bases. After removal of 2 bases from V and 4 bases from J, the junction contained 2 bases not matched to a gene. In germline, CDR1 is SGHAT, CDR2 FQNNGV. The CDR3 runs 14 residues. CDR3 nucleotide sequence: TGTGCCAGCAGCTTAAGGACAGGGGGGTACGAGCAGTACTTC. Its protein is CASSLRTGGYEQYF.